Below, one T cell receptor beta chain is given with its context. The V and J ends lost 6 bases and 7 bases, in that order; junction bases with no gene match: 8. This CDR3 contains 14 residues. Germline CDR1 and CDR2: LGHDT and YNNKEL (reference sequence). This specimen belongs to a study of blood T cell repertoires in COVID-19. Study-wide background: The analysed material was cDNA or gDNA that came from T cells, B-cell-depleted T cells, or PBMCs.

The table came from immunoSEQ multiplex PCR; TCRdb's copy has only in-frame clones and leaves some out. The sample comprises about 270,000 clones, just under 85% of which are singletons, and 4% to 5% rests with the top ten. The TCR was taken from a woman aged 45 to 65 with active or convalescent COVID-19. The chain links TRBV3-1 (or the pseudogene TRBV3-2) to TRBJ1-5, with 8 bases fitting TRBD1. Input material: peripheral blood. As DNA, the CDR3 is TGTGCCAGCAGTCTAGGACAGGGAAAGCAGCCCCAGCATTTT. As protein: CASSLGQGKQPQHF.